This T cell receptor beta chain is from a study of blood T cell repertoires in COVID-19. Study-wide context: Samples representing acute and convalescent COVID-19 were sourced from the United States, Italy and Spain.

Some clones are missing from TCRdb's copy, which holds only in-frame ones; the method was immunoSEQ multiplex PCR. This table has more than 120,000 clones, around nine tenths appearing once. This TCR was sampled from a human donor in a cohort sampled during active COVID-19. The sequencing sample was made of peripheral blood.

In nucleotides, the CDR3 is TGTGCCAGCAGTCCTTACGGACAGGGGCCTAACTATGGCTACACCTTC. This gives the protein CASSPYGQGPNYGYTF. The chain employs TRBV25-1 and TRBJ1-2, with TRBD1 identical over 9 bases. Per the germline V gene, CDR1 is MGHDK and CDR2 is SYGVNS. The CDR3 sequence is 16 residues long. V lost 5 bases to trimming and J lost 0 bases; unmatched junction nucleotides: 7.